This entry describes one T cell receptor beta chain. What it binds is unknown. Through a sample-barcoded 5' primer and a J-beta primer mix, a second PCR was run for roughly 6 to 12 cycles. TCRdb passed the 5' RACE reads through MiXCR, listing each CDR3 protein once. The repertoire holds roughly 1.7 million distinct CDR3 sequences, roughly a third seen once, with approximately 10% in the top ten. The sample comes from a study of blood T cells in healthy people across ages. Study-wide results and limits: Roughly linear declines in TCR beta diversity per million T cells occurred with age. Naive T cell percentage strongly correlated with TCR beta diversity. Estimated diversity that came from one million T cells was considered an underestimate.

Healthy Caucasians from Russia aged roughly 6 to 90 served as donors. V was clipped by 4 bases and J by 5 bases, with 13 bases between them. Germline values: CDR1 SGDLS, CDR2 YYNGEE. The CDR3 runs 13 residues. Material for sequencing was blood. The TCR was taken from a woman in her twenties or thirties in good health. The genes are TRBV9 and TRBJ2-7; the D gene is possibly TRBD2 (7 bases). Here the CDR3 DNA reads TGTGCCAGCAGCCTTAGGGGGGGCCACGAGCAGTACTTC. Its translation: CASSLRGGHEQYF. Looking up the rest from reference TRBV9 and TRBJ2-7 gives the full variable domain: DSGVTQTPKHLITATGQRVTLRCSPRSGDLSVYWYQQSLDQGLQFLIQYYNGEERAKGNILERFSAQQFPDLHSELNLSSLELGDSALYFCASSLRGGHEQYFGPGTRLTVT.